The T cell receptor (beta chain) described here comes from a study of T cell responses to AZD1222 COVID-19 vaccine. The germline V and J ends were trimmed by 1 base and 10 bases, with 22 bases remaining between them. From germline, CDR1 is MGHRA and CDR2 YSYEKL. This CDR3 is 16 amino acids long. Study results and limitations: Repertoires were collected only later (after the peak T cell response had occurred).

Details on this clone: Its antigen is as yet unknown.

The repertoire was sequenced with immunoSEQ multiplex PCR; TCRdb's copy has only in-frame clones and lacks some. The data show 66,000 or so clones, 79% seen once. This material consisted of peripheral blood, taken on day 0 of MenACWY control vaccination. The chain joins TRBV4-1 to TRBJ1-1, with D maybe TRBD1 (6 bases). The source of this sequence is an adult in good health. CDR3 bases: TGCGCCAGCAGCCAAGGCGGGGGGCCTGGCCGAGTTGGAGCTTTCTTT. It yields the protein CASSQGGGPGRVGAFF.